This T cell receptor beta chain originates from a study of blood T cell repertoires in COVID-19. Overall study context: Sites across the United States, Italy and Spain contributed samples from acute and convalescent COVID-19. PBMCs, B-cell-depleted T cells, or T cells provided the cDNA or gDNA that made up the material.

Allocation to cohorts depended on clinical history reported by the participants. CDR1 is LGHNA and CDR2 is YNFKEQ in the germline V gene. The CDR3 covers 14 residues. V lost 5 bases to trimming and J lost 4 bases, with 12 bases between them. Original analysis: How many nucleated cells were present was estimated from reference gene primer amplification. Assay: immunoSEQ multiplex PCR; the TCRdb copy retains only in-frame clones and omits some. That table furnishes V, J and clone size, whereas the DNA furnished D and trimming. This sample has about 140,000 clones, with about 83% found just once. This chain joins TRBV4-2 and TRBJ2-1; TRBD2 is a possible D gene (5 bases). The sample comprised PBMCs or T cells enriched from blood (not recorded which). This TCR derives from a woman between 45 and 65 years old with acute COVID-19. The CDR3: CASSRTEPYNEQFF. CDR3 nucleotide sequence: TGTGCCAGCAGCAGGACTGAACCTTACAATGAGCAGTTCTTC.